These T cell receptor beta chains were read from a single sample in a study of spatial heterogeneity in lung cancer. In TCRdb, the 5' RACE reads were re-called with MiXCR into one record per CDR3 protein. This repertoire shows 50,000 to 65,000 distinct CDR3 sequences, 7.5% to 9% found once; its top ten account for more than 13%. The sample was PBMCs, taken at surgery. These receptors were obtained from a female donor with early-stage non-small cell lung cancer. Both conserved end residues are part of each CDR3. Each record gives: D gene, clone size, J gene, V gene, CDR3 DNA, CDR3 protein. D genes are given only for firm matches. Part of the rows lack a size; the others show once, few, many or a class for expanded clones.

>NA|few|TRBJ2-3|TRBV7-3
TGTGCCAGCAGCCCGGGCTGGAACGCAGATACGCAGTATTTT
CASSPGWNADTQYF
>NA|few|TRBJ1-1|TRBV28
TGTGCCAGCAGCTTTTACATCGGACAGTTGAACACTGAAGCTTTCTTT
CASSFYIGQLNTEAFF
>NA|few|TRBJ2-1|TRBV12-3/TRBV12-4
TGTGCCAGCAGTTCGACCCCCTCCAACTACAATGAGCAGTTCTTC
CASSSTPSNYNEQFF
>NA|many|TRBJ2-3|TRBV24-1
TGTGCCACCGGAGACCCCACAGATACGCAGTATTTT
CATGDPTDTQYF
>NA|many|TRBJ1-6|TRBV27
TGTGCCAGCAGTCTTCAGCCTTCACCCCTCCACTTT
CASSLQPSPLHF
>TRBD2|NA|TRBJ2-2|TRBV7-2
TGTGCCAGCGTCCCTGGCGGGGGATTCAGGGAGCTGTTTTTT
CASVPGGGFRELFF
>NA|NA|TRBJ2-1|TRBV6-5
TGTGCCAGCAGTTTATTTAGCGGTAACAATGAGCAGTTCTTC
CASSLFSGNNEQFF
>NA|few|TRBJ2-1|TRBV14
TGTGCCAGCAGCCAAGATATTTTAATTATCGGGGAAAGCTCCTACAATGAGCAGTTCTTC
CASSQDILIIGESSYNEQFF
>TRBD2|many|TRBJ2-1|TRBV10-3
TGTGCCATCAGGGGGGGACTAGCGGGAGGTAGCTACAATGAGCAGTTCTTC
CAIRGGLAGGSYNEQFF
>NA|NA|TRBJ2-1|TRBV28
TGTGCCAGCAGTTTAATCTTAGGGCGGAACTCTTACAATGAGCAGTTCTTC
CASSLILGRNSYNEQFF
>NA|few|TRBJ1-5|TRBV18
TGTGCCAGCTCACCAGGGGGGACCAATCAGCCCCAGCATTTT
CASSPGGTNQPQHF
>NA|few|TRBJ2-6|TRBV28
TGTGCCAGCAGCTTGCCCGGGGCTGGGGCCAACGTCCTGACTTTC
CASSLPGAGANVLTF
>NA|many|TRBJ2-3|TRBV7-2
TGTGCCAGCAGCTTAGGGGGGGGCGCCCCGGGTACGCAGTATTTT
CASSLGGGAPGTQYF
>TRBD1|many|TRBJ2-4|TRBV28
TGTGCCAGCAGTTCGGGGACAGGGGTTTTCATTCAGTACTTC
CASSSGTGVFIQYF
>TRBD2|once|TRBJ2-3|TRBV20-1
TGCAGTGCTAGAGATCACGGACTAGCGGGGCCGAACACAGATACGCAGTATTTT
CSARDHGLAGPNTDTQYF
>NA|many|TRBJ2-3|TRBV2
TGTGCCAGCACCGAAAGGGGATTCGATACGCAGTATTTT
CASTERGFDTQYF
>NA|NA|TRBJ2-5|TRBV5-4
TGTGCCAGCAGCACAAGGGAAGAGACCCAGTACTTC
CASSTREETQYF
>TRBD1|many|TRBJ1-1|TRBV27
TGTGCCAGCAGTTTAATGGGACAGGAAGCTTTCTTT
CASSLMGQEAFF
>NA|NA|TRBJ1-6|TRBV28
TGTGCCAGCCGGCTAGAGACTAATTCACCCCTCCACTTT
CASRLETNSPLHF